This TCR beta chain appears in the sequencing data of a study of blood T cell repertoires in COVID-19. This table comes from immunoSEQ multiplex PCR, and its TCRdb copy is limited to in-frame clones, with some not included. The sample gives approximately 500,000 clones, 80% to 90% of which show up once; about 3% is in the top ten. CDR1 MDHEN and CDR2 SYDVKM come from the germline V gene. V was clipped by 3 bases and J by 4 bases; unmatched bases: 7. The CDR3 totals 16 residues. The TCR was taken from a human donor in a cohort sampled during active COVID-19. The chain employs TRBV28 and TRBJ1-3, with 9 bases that match TRBD1. The material sequenced was peripheral blood. In nucleotides, the CDR3 is TGTGCCAGCAGTTTCCCGGGACAGGGTTTCGGAAACACCATATATTTT. It specifies CASSFPGQGFGNTIYF.